What follows is one TCR beta chain and its context. These data originate in a study of blood T cell repertoires in COVID-19. Original data processing: Amplifying reference gene primers gave estimates of nucleated cell counts. Only in-frame clones appear in the TCRdb table, and some are missing; sequencing was by immunoSEQ multiplex PCR. The V and J calls and clone size come from that table; D and trimming were worked out from the DNA. The sample records a few hundred thousand clones, roughly nine tenths being singletons. The CDR3 extends over 16 amino acids. Germline CDR1 reads LGHDT; CDR2 reads YNNKEL (reference sequence). The V and J ends lost 1 base and 4 bases respectively, with 16 bases between them.

Material for sequencing was PBMCs or T cells enriched from blood (not recorded which). This clonotype was obtained from a human donor in a cohort exposed to, infected with or recovered from COVID-19 (not recorded which). The donor label of this sample is uncertain. The gene calls are TRBV3-1 (or the pseudogene TRBV3-2) and TRBJ1-2, with D possibly TRBD1 on 5 matching bases. CDR3 DNA: TGTGCCAGCAGCCAAGGTGAAACACAGGCTGCCTATGGCTACACCTTC. Protein: CASSQGETQAAYGYTF.